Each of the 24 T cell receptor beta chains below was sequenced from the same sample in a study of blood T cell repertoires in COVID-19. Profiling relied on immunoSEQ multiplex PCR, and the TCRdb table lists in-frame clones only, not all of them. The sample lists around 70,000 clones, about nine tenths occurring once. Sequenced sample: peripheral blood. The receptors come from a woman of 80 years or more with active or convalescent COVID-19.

CDR3 DNA: TGCAGCGTTCTTGAAGAGCGGGGGATAAATGAGCAGTTCTTC. Translation gives CSVLEERGINEQFF. The chain uses TRBV29-1 and TRBJ2-1, with 8 bases lining up with TRBD2. The CDR3 is 14 amino acids. Germline V lookup: CDR1 SQVTM, CDR2 ANQGSEA. The trim removed 5 bases at V and 7 bases at J, leaving 10 bases unmatched.

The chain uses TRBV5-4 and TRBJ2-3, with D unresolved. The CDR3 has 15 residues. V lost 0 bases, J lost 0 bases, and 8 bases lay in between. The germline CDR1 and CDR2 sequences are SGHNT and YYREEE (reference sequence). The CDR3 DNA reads TGTGCCAGCAGCTTGGGTTCCCCTAGCACAGATACGCAGTATTTT. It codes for CASSLGSPSTDTQYF.

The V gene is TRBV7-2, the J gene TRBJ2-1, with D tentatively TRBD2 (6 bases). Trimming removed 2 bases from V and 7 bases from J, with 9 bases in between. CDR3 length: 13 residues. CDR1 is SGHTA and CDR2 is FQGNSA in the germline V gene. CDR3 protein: CASSLLGGNEQFF. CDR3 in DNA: TGTGCCAGCAGCTTACTCGGGGGTAATGAGCAGTTCTTC.

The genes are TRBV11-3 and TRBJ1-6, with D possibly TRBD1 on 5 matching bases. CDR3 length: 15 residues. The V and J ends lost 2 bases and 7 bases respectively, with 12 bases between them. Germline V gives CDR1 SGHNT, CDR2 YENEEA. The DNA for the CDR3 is TGTGCCAGCAGCTTAATACGCAGGACAAATTCACCCCTCCACTTT. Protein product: CASSLIRRTNSPLHF.

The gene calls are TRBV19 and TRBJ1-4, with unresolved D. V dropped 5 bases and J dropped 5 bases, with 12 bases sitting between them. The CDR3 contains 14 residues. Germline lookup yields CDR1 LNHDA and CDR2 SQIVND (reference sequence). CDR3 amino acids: CASSFPVANEKLFF. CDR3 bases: TGTGCCAGTAGTTTTCCGGTAGCCAATGAAAAACTGTTTTTT.

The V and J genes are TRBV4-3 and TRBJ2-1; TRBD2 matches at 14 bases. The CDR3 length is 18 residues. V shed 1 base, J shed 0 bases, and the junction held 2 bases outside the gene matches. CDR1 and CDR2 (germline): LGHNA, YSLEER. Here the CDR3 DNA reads TGCGCCAGCAGCCAAGGACTAGCGGGGGGGCACTCCTACAATGAGCAGTTCTTC. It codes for CASSQGLAGGHSYNEQFF.

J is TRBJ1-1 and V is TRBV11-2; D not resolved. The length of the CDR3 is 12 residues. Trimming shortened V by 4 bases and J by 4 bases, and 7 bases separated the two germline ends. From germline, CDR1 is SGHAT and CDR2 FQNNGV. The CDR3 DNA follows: TGTGCCAGCAGCTCAGTGCCCACTGAAGCTTTCTTT. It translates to CASSSVPTEAFF.

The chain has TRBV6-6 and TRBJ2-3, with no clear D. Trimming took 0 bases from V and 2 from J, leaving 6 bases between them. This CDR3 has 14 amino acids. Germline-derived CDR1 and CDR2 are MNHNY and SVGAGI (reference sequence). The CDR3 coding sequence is TGTGCCAGCAGTTACTCACCTATCACAGATACGCAGTATTTT. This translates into CASSYSPITDTQYF.

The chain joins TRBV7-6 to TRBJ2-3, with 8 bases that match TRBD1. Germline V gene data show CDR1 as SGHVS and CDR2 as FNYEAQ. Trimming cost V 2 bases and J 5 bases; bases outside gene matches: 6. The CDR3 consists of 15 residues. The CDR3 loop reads CASSLSQGALDTQYF. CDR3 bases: TGTGCCAGCAGCTTAAGCCAGGGGGCTTTAGATACGCAGTATTTT.

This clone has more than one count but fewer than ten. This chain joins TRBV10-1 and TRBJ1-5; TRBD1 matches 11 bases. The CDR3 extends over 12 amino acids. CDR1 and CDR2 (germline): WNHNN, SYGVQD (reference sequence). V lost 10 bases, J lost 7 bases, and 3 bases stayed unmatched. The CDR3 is CATGQGAQPQHF. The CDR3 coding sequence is TGCGCCACCGGACAGGGGGCACAGCCCCAGCATTTT.

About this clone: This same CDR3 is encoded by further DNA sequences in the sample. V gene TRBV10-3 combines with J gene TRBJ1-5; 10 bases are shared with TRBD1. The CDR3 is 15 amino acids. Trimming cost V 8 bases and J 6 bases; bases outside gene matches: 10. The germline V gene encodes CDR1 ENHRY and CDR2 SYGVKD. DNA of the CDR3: TGTGCCATCGGGGGGGACAGGGGCGGGGTTCAGCCCCAGCATTTT. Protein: CAIGGDRGGVQPQHF.

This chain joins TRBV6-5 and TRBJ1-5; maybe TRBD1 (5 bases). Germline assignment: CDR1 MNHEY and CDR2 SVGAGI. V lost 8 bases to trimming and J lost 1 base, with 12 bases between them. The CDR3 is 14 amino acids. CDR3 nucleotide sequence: TGTGCCAGCCGACGGGGGGACAGCAATCAGCCCCAGCATTTT. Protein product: CASRRGDSNQPQHF.

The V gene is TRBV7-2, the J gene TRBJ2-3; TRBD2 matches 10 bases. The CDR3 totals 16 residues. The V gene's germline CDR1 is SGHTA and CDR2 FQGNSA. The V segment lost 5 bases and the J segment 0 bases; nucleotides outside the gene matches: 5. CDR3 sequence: CASSIDSGGSTDTQYF. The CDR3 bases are TGTGCCAGCAGCATTGATAGCGGGGGGAGCACAGATACGCAGTATTTT.

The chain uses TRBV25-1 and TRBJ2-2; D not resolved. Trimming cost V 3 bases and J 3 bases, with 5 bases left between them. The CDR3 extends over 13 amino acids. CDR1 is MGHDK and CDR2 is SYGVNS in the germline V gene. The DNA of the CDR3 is TGTGCCAGCAGTGACGAGGACACCGGGGAGCTGTTTTTT. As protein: CASSDEDTGELFF.

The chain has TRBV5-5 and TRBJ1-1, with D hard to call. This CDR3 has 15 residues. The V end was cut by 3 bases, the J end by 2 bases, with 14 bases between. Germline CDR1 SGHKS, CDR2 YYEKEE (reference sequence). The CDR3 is CASSWAGEPNTEAFF. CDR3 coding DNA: TGTGCCAGCAGCTGGGCGGGAGAGCCCAACACTGAAGCTTTCTTT.

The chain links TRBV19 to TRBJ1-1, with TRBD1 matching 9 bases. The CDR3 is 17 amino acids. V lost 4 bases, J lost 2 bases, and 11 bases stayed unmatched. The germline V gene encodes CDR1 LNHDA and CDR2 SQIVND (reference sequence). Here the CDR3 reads CASSSSRTGDINTEAFF. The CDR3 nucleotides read TGTGCCAGTAGTAGTTCGCGGACAGGGGACATAAACACTGAAGCTTTCTTT.

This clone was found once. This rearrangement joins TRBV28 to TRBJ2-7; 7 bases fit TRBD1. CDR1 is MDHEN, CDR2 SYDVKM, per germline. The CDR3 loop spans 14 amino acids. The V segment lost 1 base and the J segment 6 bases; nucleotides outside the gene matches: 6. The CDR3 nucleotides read TGTGCCAGCAGTTTATATCCCAGGGGGTCCGAGCAGTACTTC. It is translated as CASSLYPRGSEQYF. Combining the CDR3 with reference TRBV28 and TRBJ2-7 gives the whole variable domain DVKVTQSSRYLVKRTGEKVFLECVQDMDHENMFWYRQDPGLGLRLIYFSYDVKMKEKGDIPEGYSVSREKKERFSLILESASTNQTSMYLCASSLYPRGSEQYFGPGTRLTVT.

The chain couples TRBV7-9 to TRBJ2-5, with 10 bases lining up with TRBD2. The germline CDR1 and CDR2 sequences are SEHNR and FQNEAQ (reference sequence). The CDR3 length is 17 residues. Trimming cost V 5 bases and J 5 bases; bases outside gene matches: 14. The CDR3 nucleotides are TGTGCCAGCAGCACTGGGACTAGCGAGATACCGAGGGAGACCCAGTACTTC. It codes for CASSTGTSEIPRETQYF. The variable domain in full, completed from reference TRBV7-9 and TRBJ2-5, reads DTGVSQNPRHKITKRGQNVTFRCDPISEHNRLYWYRQTLGQGPEFLTYFQNEAQLEKSRLLSDRFSAERPKGSFSTLEIQRTEQGDSAMYLCASSTGTSEIPRETQYFGPGTRLLVL.

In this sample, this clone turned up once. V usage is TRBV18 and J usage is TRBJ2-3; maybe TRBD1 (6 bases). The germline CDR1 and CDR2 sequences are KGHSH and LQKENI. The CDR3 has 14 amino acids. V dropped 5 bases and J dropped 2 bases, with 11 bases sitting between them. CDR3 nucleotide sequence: TGTGCCAGCTCATTGACAGGCGCCACAGATACGCAGTATTTT. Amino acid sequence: CASSLTGATDTQYF.

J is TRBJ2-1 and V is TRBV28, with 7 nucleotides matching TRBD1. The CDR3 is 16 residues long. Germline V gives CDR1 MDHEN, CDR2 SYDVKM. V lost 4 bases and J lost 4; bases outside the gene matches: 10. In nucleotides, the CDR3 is TGTGCCAGCAGTTCAGCCCTCCCGGACAGGTACAATGAGCAGTTCTTC. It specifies CASSSALPDRYNEQFF.

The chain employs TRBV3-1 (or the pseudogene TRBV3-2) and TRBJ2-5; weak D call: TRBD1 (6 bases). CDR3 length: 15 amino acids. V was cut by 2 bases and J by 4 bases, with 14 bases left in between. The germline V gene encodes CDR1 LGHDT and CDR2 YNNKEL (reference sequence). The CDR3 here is CASSQPTGLRETQYF. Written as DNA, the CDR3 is TGTGCCAGCAGCCAACCTACAGGGTTGAGAGAGACCCAGTACTTC.

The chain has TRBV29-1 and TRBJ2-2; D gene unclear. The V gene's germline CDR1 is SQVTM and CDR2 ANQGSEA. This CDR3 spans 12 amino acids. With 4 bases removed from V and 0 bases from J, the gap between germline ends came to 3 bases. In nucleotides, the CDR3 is TGCAGCGTTGCATCGAACACCGGGGAGCTGTTTTTT. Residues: CSVASNTGELFF.

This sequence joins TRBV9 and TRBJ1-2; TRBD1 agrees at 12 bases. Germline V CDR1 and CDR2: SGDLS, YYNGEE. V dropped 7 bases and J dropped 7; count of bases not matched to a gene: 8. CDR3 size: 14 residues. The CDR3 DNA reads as TGTGCCAGCGCCCGGGACAGGGGGCGCGGTGGCTACACCTTC. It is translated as CASARDRGRGGYTF.

The CDR3 DNA follows: TGTGCCAGCAGAGCTGACAGGGTCGTTCCAGATACGCAGTATTTT. It encodes CASRADRVVPDTQYF. The rearrangement uses TRBV2 and TRBJ2-3; TRBD1 matches 7 bases. In germline, CDR1 is SNHLY, CDR2 FYNNEI. The CDR3 runs 15 residues. With 6 bases clipped from V and 4 bases from J, the junction kept 10 bases outside the gene matches.